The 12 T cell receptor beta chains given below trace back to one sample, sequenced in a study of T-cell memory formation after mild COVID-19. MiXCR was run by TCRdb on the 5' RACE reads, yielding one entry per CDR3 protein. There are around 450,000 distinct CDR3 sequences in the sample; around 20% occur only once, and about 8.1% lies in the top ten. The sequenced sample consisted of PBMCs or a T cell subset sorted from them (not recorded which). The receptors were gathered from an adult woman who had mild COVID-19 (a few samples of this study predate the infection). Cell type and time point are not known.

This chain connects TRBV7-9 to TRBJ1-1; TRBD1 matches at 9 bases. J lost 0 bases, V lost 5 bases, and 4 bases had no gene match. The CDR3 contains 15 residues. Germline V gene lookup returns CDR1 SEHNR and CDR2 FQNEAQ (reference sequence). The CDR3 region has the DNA TGTGCCAGCAGCCGGACAGGGGTCATGAACACTGAAGCTTTCTTT. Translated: CASSRTGVMNTEAFF.

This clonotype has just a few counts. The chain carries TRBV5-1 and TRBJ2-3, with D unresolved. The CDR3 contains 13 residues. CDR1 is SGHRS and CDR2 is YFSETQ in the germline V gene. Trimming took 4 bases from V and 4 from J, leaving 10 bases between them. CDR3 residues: CASSDIPADTQYF. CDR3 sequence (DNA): TGCGCCAGCAGCGACATCCCAGCAGATACGCAGTATTTT.

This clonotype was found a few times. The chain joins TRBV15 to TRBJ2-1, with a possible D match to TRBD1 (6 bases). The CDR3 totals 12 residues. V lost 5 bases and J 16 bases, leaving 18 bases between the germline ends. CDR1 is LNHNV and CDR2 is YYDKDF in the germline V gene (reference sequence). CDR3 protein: CATSSRTVALFF. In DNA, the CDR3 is TGTGCCACCAGCTCACGGACAGTGGCTCTCTTCTTC.

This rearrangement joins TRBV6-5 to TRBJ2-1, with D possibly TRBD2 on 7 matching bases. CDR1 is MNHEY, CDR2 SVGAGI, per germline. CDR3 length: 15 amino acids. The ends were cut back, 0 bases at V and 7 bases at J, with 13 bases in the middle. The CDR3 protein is CASSYSGGQGNEQFF. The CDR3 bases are TGTGCCAGCAGTTACTCCGGGGGGCAGGGGAATGAGCAGTTCTTC.

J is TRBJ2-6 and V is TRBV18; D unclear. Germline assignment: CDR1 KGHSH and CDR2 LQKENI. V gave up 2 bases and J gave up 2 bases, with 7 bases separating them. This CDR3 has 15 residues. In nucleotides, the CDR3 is TGTGCCAGCTCACCAAATACCCCTGGGGCCAACGTCCTGACTTTC. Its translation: CASSPNTPGANVLTF.

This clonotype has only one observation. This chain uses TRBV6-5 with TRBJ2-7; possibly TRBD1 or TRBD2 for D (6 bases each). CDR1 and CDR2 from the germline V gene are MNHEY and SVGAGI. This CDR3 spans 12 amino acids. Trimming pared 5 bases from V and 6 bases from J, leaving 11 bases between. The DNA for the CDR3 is TGTGCCAGCAGTAAGGGGGGATCCGAGCAGTACTTC. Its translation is CASSKGGSEQYF.

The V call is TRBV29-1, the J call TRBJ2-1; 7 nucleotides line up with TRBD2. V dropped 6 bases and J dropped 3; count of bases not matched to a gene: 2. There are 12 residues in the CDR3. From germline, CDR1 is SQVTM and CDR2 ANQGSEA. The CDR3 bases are TGCAGCGTGGGGGGGGGCTACAATGAGCAGTTCTTC. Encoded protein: CSVGGGYNEQFF.

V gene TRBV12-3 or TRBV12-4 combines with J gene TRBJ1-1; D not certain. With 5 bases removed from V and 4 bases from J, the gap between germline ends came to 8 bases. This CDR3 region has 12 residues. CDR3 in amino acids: CASSGDTTEAFF. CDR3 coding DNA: TGTGCCAGCAGTGGGGATACCACTGAAGCTTTCTTT.

The CDR3 nucleotides read TGTGCCAGCAGTTTAGGAATGGGTATGAACACTGAAGCTTTCTTT. Protein sequence: CASSLGMGMNTEAFF. The gene calls are TRBV27 and TRBJ1-1, with D uncertain. The CDR3 is 15 amino acids. Germline V CDR1 and CDR2: MNHEY, SMNVEV (reference sequence). Trimming removed 2 bases at V and 0 bases at J, with 10 bases between.

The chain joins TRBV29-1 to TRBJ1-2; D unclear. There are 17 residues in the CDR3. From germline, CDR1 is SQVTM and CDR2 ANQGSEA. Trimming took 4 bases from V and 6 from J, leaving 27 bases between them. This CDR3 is CSVAPHSVGDQSNGYTF. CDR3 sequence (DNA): TGCAGCGTTGCACCACACTCGGTCGGGGATCAAAGTAATGGCTACACCTTC.

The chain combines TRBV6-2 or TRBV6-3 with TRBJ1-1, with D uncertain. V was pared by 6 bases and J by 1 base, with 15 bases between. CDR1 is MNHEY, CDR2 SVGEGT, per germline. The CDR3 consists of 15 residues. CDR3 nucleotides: TGTGCCAGCAGGGGGAGGAGGGAGGCGAACACTGAAGCTTTCTTT. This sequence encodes CASRGRREANTEAFF.

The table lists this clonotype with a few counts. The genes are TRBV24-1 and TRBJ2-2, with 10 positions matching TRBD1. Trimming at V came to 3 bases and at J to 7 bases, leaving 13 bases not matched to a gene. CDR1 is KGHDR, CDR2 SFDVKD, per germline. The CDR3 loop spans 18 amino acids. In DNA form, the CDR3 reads TGTGCCACCAGTGATCGTTTCACGGGACAGGGGTATATCGGGGAGCTGTTTTTT. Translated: CATSDRFTGQGYIGELFF.